Below are 32 T cell receptor beta chains sequenced from a single sample in a study of T cell responses to AZD1222 COVID-19 vaccine (dated by TCRdb to about 2021). Library construction relied on the immunoSEQ multiplex PCR assay. The immuneACCESS repertoire file appears here via TCRdb, limited to in-frame rearrangements. These files lack a portion of the clones; in checked studies, under half of the deficit traces to unresolved V genes, and the cause of the others is not known. The sample profile shows some 280,000 clones; around 93% of them were found once. The ten largest clones add up to 0.55% of the sample. The sample's time point label, in plain terms: about 28 days (+/-7) after the second vaccine dose. Sequenced material: peripheral blood, taken 28 days after the second AZD1222 dose. The receptors were sampled from an adult who received the AZD1222 COVID-19 vaccine.

The chain employs TRBV11-2 and TRBJ2-7, with D unresolved. The V end was cut by 0 bases, the J end by 5 bases, with 5 bases between. The CDR3 contains 12 residues. Germline-derived CDR1 and CDR2 are SGHAT and FQNNGV. The CDR3 DNA reads as TGTGCCAGCAGCTTAGAGCGAAACGAGCAGTACTTC. Its protein product is CASSLERNEQYF.

The V gene is TRBV5-1, the J gene TRBJ2-3; no reliable D call. Germline V CDR1 and CDR2: SGHRS, YFSETQ. The V and J ends lost 0 bases and 5 bases respectively, with 10 bases between them. The CDR3 contains 14 residues. CDR3 DNA: TGCGCCAGCAGCTTGGGACTCCCCGGAGATACGCAGTATTTT. This codes for CASSLGLPGDTQYF.

The chain couples TRBV19 to TRBJ2-7; a weak D match, TRBD1 (6 bases). CDR3 length equals 13 residues. Germline V CDR1 and CDR2: LNHDA, SQIVND (reference sequence). Trimming shortened V by 3 bases and J by 7 bases, and 13 bases separated the two germline ends. CDR3 DNA sequence: TGTGCCAGTAGTATCCTTGAGAGGGGGGAGCAGTACTTC. This codes for CASSILERGEQYF.

The chain carries TRBV10-2 and TRBJ2-3, with D unclear. Trimming took off 6 bases at V and 2 bases at J, with 9 bases between the two ends. Germline CDR1 and CDR2: WSHSY and SAAADI. This CDR3 has 13 residues. Here the CDR3 reads CASRSLDTDTQYF. In nucleotides, the CDR3 is TGCGCCAGCAGAAGTCTAGACACAGATACGCAGTATTTT.

This clone was seen more than once but under ten times. This rearrangement joins TRBV7-2 to TRBJ2-3, with D tentatively TRBD2 (5 bases). The CDR3 covers 14 residues. Between the trimmed V and J ends, which lost 5 bases and 3 bases, there was a span of 12 bases. CDR1 is SGHTA, CDR2 FQGNSA, per germline. The CDR3 DNA is TGTGCCAGCAGCCCCCAAACGGGGACAGATACGCAGTATTTT. Translation: CASSPQTGTDTQYF.

This clone was seen a few times. The chain couples TRBV5-1 to TRBJ2-1; TRBD1 matches 8 bases. Germline V lookup: CDR1 SGHRS, CDR2 YFSETQ. The junction had 7 bases not matched to a gene; V was cut back by 7 bases and J by 4 bases. The CDR3 runs to 14 residues. CDR3 residues: CASAEQGAYNEQFF. The DNA of the CDR3 is TGCGCCAGCGCCGAGCAGGGGGCTTACAATGAGCAGTTCTTC.

The rearrangement links TRBV6-4 to TRBJ2-3; possibly TRBD1 or TRBD2 for D (5 bases each). Per germline, CDR1 MRHNA and CDR2 SNTAGT. The length of the CDR3 is 14 residues. With 6 bases removed from V and 6 bases from J, the gap between germline ends came to 16 bases. The CDR3 nucleotides read TGTGCCAGCAGCTCCGGGGCATTCGAGGATACGCAGTATTTT. This gives the protein CASSSGAFEDTQYF.

This clone was seen just once. The rearrangement links TRBV5-1 to TRBJ2-7; 11 bases agree with TRBD1. V shed 4 bases and J 6 bases; nucleotides not matched to a gene: 6. In germline, CDR1 is SGHRS, CDR2 YFSETQ. The CDR3 extends over 14 amino acids. As DNA, the CDR3 is TGCGCCAGCAGCGCCTCCGGGACAGGGGGCGAGCAGTACTTC. It codes for CASSASGTGGEQYF. Together with reference TRBV5-1 and TRBJ2-7, the CDR3 gives the full variable domain: KAGVTQTPRYLIKTRGQQVTLSCSPISGHRSVSWYQQTPGQGLQFLFEYFSETQRNKGNFPGRFSGRQFSNSRSEMNVSTLELGDSALYLCASSASGTGGEQYFGPGTRLTVT.

The chain has TRBV5-6 and TRBJ2-1; D unclear. Trimming left V 2 bases short and J 9 bases short, with 12 bases between. CDR1 SGHDT and CDR2 YYEEEE come from the germline V gene. This CDR3 region has 13 residues. Here the CDR3 reads CASSFWNRFEQFF. DNA of the CDR3: TGTGCCAGCAGCTTTTGGAACCGGTTTGAGCAGTTCTTC.

V usage is TRBV3-1 (or the pseudogene TRBV3-2) and J usage is TRBJ2-5; D assignment may be TRBD1 or TRBD2 (7 bases each). The CDR3 consists of 16 residues. The germline V gene has CDR1 LGHDT and CDR2 YNNKEL (reference sequence). V lost 3 bases to trimming and J lost 4 bases, with 18 bases between them. CDR3 amino acids: CASSQARGGGGETQYF. The CDR3 DNA reads TGTGCCAGCAGCCAGGCCAGAGGGGGCGGGGGAGAGACCCAGTACTTC.

V is TRBV6-5 and J is TRBJ2-7; a weak D match, TRBD2 (5 bases). This CDR3 spans 12 amino acids. Germline CDR1 and CDR2: MNHEY and SVGAGI. V was trimmed by 6 bases and J by 6 bases, leaving 12 bases between them. CDR3 in amino acids: CASSRPGGEQYF. The CDR3 DNA sequence: TGTGCCAGCAGCCGTCCCGGAGGCGAGCAGTACTTC.

This clone occurred once. V usage is TRBV28 and J usage is TRBJ2-1; TRBD2 matches at 10 bases. The CDR3 length is 14 residues. Germline-derived CDR1 and CDR2 are MDHEN and SYDVKM. The J segment lost 6 bases and the V segment lost 4 bases, leaving 3 bases of the junction unmatched. The CDR3 reads CASSSSGSGNEQFF. CDR3 in DNA: TGTGCCAGCAGTTCTAGCGGGAGTGGCAATGAGCAGTTCTTC.

This rearrangement joins TRBV7-9 to TRBJ2-7; 10 nucleotides agree with TRBD1. Germline CDR1 reads SEHNR; CDR2 reads FQNEAQ (reference sequence). With V trimmed by 3 bases and J by 5 bases, 7 bases remained unmatched. This CDR3 contains 15 residues. The CDR3 DNA sequence: TGTGCCAGCAGCTTCGAACCGGGACAGGGGAACGAGCAGTACTTC. As protein: CASSFEPGQGNEQYF.

J is TRBJ1-5 and V is TRBV18; D is uncertain. Germline CDR1 and CDR2: KGHSH and LQKENI. Trimming left V 4 bases short and J 0 bases short, with 19 bases between. This CDR3 has 18 amino acids. CDR3 DNA sequence: TGTGCCAGCTCACAAAAATCTCGGGGAGCCCATAGCAATCAGCCCCAGCATTTT. It is translated as CASSQKSRGAHSNQPQHF.

This chain joins TRBV5-1 and TRBJ1-1; weak D call: TRBD1 (5 bases). Germline lookup yields CDR1 SGHRS and CDR2 YFSETQ. CDR3 size: 15 residues. Deletions cut 4 bases from V and 1 base from J, with 14 bases between. The CDR3 nucleotides read TGCGCCAGCAGCCCCCGACAGCTCCCGAACACTGAAGCTTTCTTT. Its translation: CASSPRQLPNTEAFF.

For the CDR3, the DNA is TGTGCCAGCAGTTTAGGGACTTACAATGAGCAGTTCTTC. Its protein is CASSLGTYNEQFF. This chain links TRBV12-3 or TRBV12-4 with TRBJ2-1, with TRBD2 as a possible D gene (5 bases). Trimming pared 1 base from V and 4 bases from J, leaving 5 bases between. The CDR3 runs to 13 residues.

The chain is built from TRBV15 and TRBJ1-2; D possibly corresponds to TRBD1 (5 bases). This CDR3 comprises 16 residues. With 0 bases removed from V and 2 bases from J, the gap between germline ends came to 13 bases. The germline V gene encodes CDR1 LNHNV and CDR2 YYDKDF (reference sequence). This CDR3 is CATSRDRGRTNYGYTF. DNA for the CDR3: TGTGCCACCAGCAGAGATCGAGGCAGGACAAACTATGGCTACACCTTC.

The rearrangement joins TRBV2 to TRBJ2-7; D gene unclear. The V and J ends lost 6 bases and 6 bases respectively, with 18 bases between them. The CDR3 consists of 14 residues. CDR1 and CDR2 from the germline V gene are SNHLY and FYNNEI. The CDR3 loop is CASRGTAGRVEQYF. The DNA of the CDR3 is TGTGCCAGCAGGGGTACAGCCGGTAGGGTCGAGCAGTACTTC.

This rearrangement joins TRBV6-2 or TRBV6-3 to TRBJ1-5, with D unclear. The CDR3 spans 12 residues. Germline V gene sequence: CDR1 MNHEY, CDR2 SVGEGT. V lost 5 bases and J 9 bases, leaving 11 bases between the germline ends. In nucleotides, the CDR3 is TGTGCCAGCAGTCACGGGGAGGCGCCCCAGCATTTT. This encodes CASSHGEAPQHF.

The chain joins TRBV28 to TRBJ1-5, with TRBD1 matching 10 bases. The CDR3 runs to 16 residues. Germline V CDR1 and CDR2: MDHEN, SYDVKM. The trim removed 5 bases at V and 11 bases at J, leaving 15 bases unmatched. This chain's CDR3 is CASSPQGTGELSAQHF. For the CDR3, the DNA is TGTGCCAGCAGTCCACAAGGGACAGGGGAACTATCAGCCCAGCATTTT.

The V call is TRBV10-3, the J call TRBJ2-7; D possibly matches TRBD1 or TRBD2 (5 bases each). CDR3 size: 13 residues. Trimming took 4 bases from V and 0 from J, leaving 7 bases between them. Germline V lookup: CDR1 ENHRY, CDR2 SYGVKD. The CDR3 bases are TGTGCCATCAGTGGGGACCACTCCTACGAGCAGTACTTC. It specifies CAISGDHSYEQYF.

The genes are TRBV28 and TRBJ1-5; a weak D match, TRBD1 (6 bases). V was trimmed by 5 bases and J by 3 bases, leaving 14 bases between them. Germline V gene sequence: CDR1 MDHEN, CDR2 SYDVKM. The CDR3 contains 15 residues. In nucleotides, the CDR3 is TGTGCCAGCAGTCCCCCGACAGGTTACAATCAGCCCCAGCATTTT. Translated, it gives CASSPPTGYNQPQHF.

V is TRBV5-4 and J is TRBJ2-2, with unresolved D. CDR1 is SGHNT, CDR2 YYREEE, per germline (reference sequence). The V and J ends lost 0 bases and 0 bases respectively, with 9 bases between them. This CDR3 contains 16 residues. CDR3 nucleotides: TGTGCCAGCAGCTTGGAAGCTCTCCCGAACACCGGGGAGCTGTTTTTT. This codes for CASSLEALPNTGELFF. Looking up the rest from reference TRBV5-4 and TRBJ2-2 gives the full variable domain: ETGVTQSPTHLIKTRGQQVTLRCSSQSGHNTVSWYQQALGQGPQFIFQYYREEENGRGNFPPRFSGLQFPNYSSELNVNALELDDSALYLCASSLEALPNTGELFFGEGSRLTVL.

The chain carries TRBV27 and TRBJ2-7; TRBD2 might be the D (5 bases). Trimming stripped 6 bases from V and 2 bases from J, with 20 bases between. The CDR3 is 16 residues long. CDR1 is MNHEY, CDR2 SMNVEV, per germline (reference sequence). CDR3 in amino acids: CASRALLPGVPYEQYF. CDR3 in DNA: TGTGCCAGCAGGGCCCTCTTGCCCGGGGTCCCCTACGAGCAGTACTTC.

V gene TRBV7-2 combines with J gene TRBJ1-5; 7 bases map to TRBD1. This CDR3 has 14 amino acids. CDR1 and CDR2 (germline): SGHTA, FQGNSA. Unmatched junction bases numbered 3, after V lost 1 base and J lost 6 bases. CDR3 residues: CASSLGDRAQPQHF. The CDR3, as DNA: TGTGCCAGCAGCTTAGGAGACAGGGCTCAGCCCCAGCATTTT.

The J gene is TRBJ2-3, the V gene TRBV2; D uncertain. CDR1 SNHLY and CDR2 FYNNEI come from the germline V gene. This CDR3 spans 14 amino acids. V dropped 6 bases and J dropped 0 bases, with 10 bases sitting between them. This CDR3 reads CASRGYPSTDTQYF. The CDR3 nucleotides are TGTGCCAGCAGGGGTTATCCTAGCACAGATACGCAGTATTTT.

The chain uses TRBV5-6 and TRBJ2-7; 11 bases are a match to TRBD1. From germline, CDR1 is SGHDT and CDR2 YYEEEE. Trimming took 2 bases from V and 2 from J; bases not matched to a gene: 3. The CDR3 loop spans 15 amino acids. CDR3 region: CASSFAGQGAYEQYF. CDR3 nucleotide sequence: TGTGCCAGCAGCTTTGCGGGACAGGGGGCCTACGAGCAGTACTTC.

The chain has TRBV7-6 and TRBJ2-3; 11 bases are shared with TRBD2. Looked up from germline, CDR1 is SGHVS and CDR2 is FNYEAQ. V shed 5 bases, J shed 6 bases, and the junction held 13 bases outside the gene matches. The CDR3 loop spans 17 amino acids. CDR3 coding DNA: TGTGCCAGCAGCCGCACACGACTAGCGGGGCTGGGGGATACGCAGTATTTT. Translation: CASSRTRLAGLGDTQYF. Drawing the rest from reference TRBV7-6 and TRBJ2-3, the complete variable domain is GAGVSQSPRYKVTKRGQDVALRCDPISGHVSLYWYRQALGQGPEFLTYFNYEAQQDKSGLPNDRFSAERPEGSISTLTIQRTEQRDSAMYRCASSRTRLAGLGDTQYFGPGTRLTVL.

V gene TRBV28 combines with J gene TRBJ1-5; D is undetermined. This CDR3 has 14 amino acids. CDR1 and CDR2 from the germline V gene are MDHEN and SYDVKM. Trimming took off 6 bases at V and 7 bases at J, with 16 bases between the two ends. The CDR3 sequence: CASSNNPKGQPQHF. The CDR3 coding sequence is TGTGCCAGCAGCAATAATCCCAAGGGCCAGCCCCAGCATTTT. Full variable domain (rest looked up from reference TRBV28 and TRBJ1-5): DVKVTQSSRYLVKRTGEKVFLECVQDMDHENMFWYRQDPGLGLRLIYFSYDVKMKEKGDIPEGYSVSREKKERFSLILESASTNQTSMYLCASSNNPKGQPQHFGDGTRLSIL.

V gene TRBV27 combines with J gene TRBJ1-1; D is undetermined. The CDR3 has 13 amino acids. Germline V lookup: CDR1 MNHEY, CDR2 SMNVEV (reference sequence). V was cut by 7 bases and J by 11 bases, with 20 bases left in between. CDR3 DNA: TGTGCCAGCACCTCGATATTGGGAGCGATGGCTTTCTTT. Protein: CASTSILGAMAFF.

This clone was detected only once. This chain links TRBV21-1 with TRBJ2-7; TRBD2 was called by the table and not checked on the DNA. TRBV21-1 constitutes a pseudogene. This CDR3 is built from 17 residues. CDR3 protein: CASSKPSPWESSYEQYF. In DNA form, the CDR3 reads TGTGCCAGCAGCAAGCCCTCTCCTTGGGAGAGCTCCTACGAGCAGTACTTC.

A single count supports this clone. The chain employs TRBV2 and TRBJ1-5, with unresolved D. The V end was cut by 6 bases, the J end by 1 base, with 13 bases between. The germline V gene has CDR1 SNHLY and CDR2 FYNNEI. The CDR3 consists of 15 residues. Here the CDR3 reads CASSAWTASNQPQHF. The CDR3 DNA follows: TGTGCCAGCAGCGCCTGGACCGCGAGCAATCAGCCCCAGCATTTT.